This T cell receptor beta chain appears in the sequencing data of a study of blood T cells in healthy people across ages. Study-level findings and limits: Comparison with aged donors showed that long-lived donors had more naive CD4+ cells and higher diversity.

Germline-derived CDR1 and CDR2 are SGHTA and FQGNSA. CDR3 length: 13 amino acids. The J segment lost 6 bases and the V segment lost 6 bases, leaving 6 bases of the junction unmatched. This clonotype has just a few counts. The antigen is undetermined. Through a sample-barcoded 5' primer and a J-beta primer mix, a second PCR was run for roughly 6 to 12 cycles. TCRdb ran MiXCR on the 5' RACE reads and lists one entry per CDR3 protein. The repertoire consists of approximately 810,000 distinct CDR3 sequences, with around 34% occurring once and the leading ten covering approximately 12%. Each sample yielded at least 6.5 million isolated PBMCs.

Sequenced material: blood. The chain carries TRBV7-2 and TRBJ2-3, with 7 nucleotides matching TRBD1. This clonotype originated in a man aged 18 to 29 in good health. CDR3 bases: TGTGCCAGCAGAATTACAGGGGCGGATACGCAGTATTTT. It specifies CASRITGADTQYF. Using reference TRBV7-2 and TRBJ2-3 for the parts outside the CDR3, the full variable domain is GAGVSQSPSNKVTEKGKDVELRCDPISGHTALYWYRQSLGQGLEFLIYFQGNSAPDKSGLPSDRFSAERTGGSVSTLTIQRTQQEDSAVYLCASRITGADTQYFGPGTRLTVL.